This TCR beta chain was captured in a study of human T cells and chemical hapten exposure. Sample time point: patch test 3, about 24 weeks after DPC sensitization. Treatment specified: therapeutic diphenylcyclopropenone sensitization with weekly scalp DPC. MiXCR, run by TCRdb on the RACE reads, gives a single entry per CDR3 protein. The data show under 200,000 distinct CDR3 sequences, about a quarter seen once. This receptor was taken from a woman between 18 and 29 years old with alopecia areata. Some clones in this sample may be carry-over from other donors' samples. Sequenced here: whole blood, sampled in connection with sensitization to the hapten diphenylcyclopropenone (DPC).

CDR3 amino acids: CSVEGAASYEQYF. CDR3 DNA sequence: TGCAGCGTTGAAGGAGCAGCCAGCTACGAGCAGTACTTC. The V and J genes are TRBV29-1 and TRBJ2-7; D is undetermined. Germline lookup yields CDR1 SQVTM and CDR2 ANQGSEA. V shed 1 base and J shed 3 bases, with 10 bases lying between them. The CDR3 consists of 13 residues.